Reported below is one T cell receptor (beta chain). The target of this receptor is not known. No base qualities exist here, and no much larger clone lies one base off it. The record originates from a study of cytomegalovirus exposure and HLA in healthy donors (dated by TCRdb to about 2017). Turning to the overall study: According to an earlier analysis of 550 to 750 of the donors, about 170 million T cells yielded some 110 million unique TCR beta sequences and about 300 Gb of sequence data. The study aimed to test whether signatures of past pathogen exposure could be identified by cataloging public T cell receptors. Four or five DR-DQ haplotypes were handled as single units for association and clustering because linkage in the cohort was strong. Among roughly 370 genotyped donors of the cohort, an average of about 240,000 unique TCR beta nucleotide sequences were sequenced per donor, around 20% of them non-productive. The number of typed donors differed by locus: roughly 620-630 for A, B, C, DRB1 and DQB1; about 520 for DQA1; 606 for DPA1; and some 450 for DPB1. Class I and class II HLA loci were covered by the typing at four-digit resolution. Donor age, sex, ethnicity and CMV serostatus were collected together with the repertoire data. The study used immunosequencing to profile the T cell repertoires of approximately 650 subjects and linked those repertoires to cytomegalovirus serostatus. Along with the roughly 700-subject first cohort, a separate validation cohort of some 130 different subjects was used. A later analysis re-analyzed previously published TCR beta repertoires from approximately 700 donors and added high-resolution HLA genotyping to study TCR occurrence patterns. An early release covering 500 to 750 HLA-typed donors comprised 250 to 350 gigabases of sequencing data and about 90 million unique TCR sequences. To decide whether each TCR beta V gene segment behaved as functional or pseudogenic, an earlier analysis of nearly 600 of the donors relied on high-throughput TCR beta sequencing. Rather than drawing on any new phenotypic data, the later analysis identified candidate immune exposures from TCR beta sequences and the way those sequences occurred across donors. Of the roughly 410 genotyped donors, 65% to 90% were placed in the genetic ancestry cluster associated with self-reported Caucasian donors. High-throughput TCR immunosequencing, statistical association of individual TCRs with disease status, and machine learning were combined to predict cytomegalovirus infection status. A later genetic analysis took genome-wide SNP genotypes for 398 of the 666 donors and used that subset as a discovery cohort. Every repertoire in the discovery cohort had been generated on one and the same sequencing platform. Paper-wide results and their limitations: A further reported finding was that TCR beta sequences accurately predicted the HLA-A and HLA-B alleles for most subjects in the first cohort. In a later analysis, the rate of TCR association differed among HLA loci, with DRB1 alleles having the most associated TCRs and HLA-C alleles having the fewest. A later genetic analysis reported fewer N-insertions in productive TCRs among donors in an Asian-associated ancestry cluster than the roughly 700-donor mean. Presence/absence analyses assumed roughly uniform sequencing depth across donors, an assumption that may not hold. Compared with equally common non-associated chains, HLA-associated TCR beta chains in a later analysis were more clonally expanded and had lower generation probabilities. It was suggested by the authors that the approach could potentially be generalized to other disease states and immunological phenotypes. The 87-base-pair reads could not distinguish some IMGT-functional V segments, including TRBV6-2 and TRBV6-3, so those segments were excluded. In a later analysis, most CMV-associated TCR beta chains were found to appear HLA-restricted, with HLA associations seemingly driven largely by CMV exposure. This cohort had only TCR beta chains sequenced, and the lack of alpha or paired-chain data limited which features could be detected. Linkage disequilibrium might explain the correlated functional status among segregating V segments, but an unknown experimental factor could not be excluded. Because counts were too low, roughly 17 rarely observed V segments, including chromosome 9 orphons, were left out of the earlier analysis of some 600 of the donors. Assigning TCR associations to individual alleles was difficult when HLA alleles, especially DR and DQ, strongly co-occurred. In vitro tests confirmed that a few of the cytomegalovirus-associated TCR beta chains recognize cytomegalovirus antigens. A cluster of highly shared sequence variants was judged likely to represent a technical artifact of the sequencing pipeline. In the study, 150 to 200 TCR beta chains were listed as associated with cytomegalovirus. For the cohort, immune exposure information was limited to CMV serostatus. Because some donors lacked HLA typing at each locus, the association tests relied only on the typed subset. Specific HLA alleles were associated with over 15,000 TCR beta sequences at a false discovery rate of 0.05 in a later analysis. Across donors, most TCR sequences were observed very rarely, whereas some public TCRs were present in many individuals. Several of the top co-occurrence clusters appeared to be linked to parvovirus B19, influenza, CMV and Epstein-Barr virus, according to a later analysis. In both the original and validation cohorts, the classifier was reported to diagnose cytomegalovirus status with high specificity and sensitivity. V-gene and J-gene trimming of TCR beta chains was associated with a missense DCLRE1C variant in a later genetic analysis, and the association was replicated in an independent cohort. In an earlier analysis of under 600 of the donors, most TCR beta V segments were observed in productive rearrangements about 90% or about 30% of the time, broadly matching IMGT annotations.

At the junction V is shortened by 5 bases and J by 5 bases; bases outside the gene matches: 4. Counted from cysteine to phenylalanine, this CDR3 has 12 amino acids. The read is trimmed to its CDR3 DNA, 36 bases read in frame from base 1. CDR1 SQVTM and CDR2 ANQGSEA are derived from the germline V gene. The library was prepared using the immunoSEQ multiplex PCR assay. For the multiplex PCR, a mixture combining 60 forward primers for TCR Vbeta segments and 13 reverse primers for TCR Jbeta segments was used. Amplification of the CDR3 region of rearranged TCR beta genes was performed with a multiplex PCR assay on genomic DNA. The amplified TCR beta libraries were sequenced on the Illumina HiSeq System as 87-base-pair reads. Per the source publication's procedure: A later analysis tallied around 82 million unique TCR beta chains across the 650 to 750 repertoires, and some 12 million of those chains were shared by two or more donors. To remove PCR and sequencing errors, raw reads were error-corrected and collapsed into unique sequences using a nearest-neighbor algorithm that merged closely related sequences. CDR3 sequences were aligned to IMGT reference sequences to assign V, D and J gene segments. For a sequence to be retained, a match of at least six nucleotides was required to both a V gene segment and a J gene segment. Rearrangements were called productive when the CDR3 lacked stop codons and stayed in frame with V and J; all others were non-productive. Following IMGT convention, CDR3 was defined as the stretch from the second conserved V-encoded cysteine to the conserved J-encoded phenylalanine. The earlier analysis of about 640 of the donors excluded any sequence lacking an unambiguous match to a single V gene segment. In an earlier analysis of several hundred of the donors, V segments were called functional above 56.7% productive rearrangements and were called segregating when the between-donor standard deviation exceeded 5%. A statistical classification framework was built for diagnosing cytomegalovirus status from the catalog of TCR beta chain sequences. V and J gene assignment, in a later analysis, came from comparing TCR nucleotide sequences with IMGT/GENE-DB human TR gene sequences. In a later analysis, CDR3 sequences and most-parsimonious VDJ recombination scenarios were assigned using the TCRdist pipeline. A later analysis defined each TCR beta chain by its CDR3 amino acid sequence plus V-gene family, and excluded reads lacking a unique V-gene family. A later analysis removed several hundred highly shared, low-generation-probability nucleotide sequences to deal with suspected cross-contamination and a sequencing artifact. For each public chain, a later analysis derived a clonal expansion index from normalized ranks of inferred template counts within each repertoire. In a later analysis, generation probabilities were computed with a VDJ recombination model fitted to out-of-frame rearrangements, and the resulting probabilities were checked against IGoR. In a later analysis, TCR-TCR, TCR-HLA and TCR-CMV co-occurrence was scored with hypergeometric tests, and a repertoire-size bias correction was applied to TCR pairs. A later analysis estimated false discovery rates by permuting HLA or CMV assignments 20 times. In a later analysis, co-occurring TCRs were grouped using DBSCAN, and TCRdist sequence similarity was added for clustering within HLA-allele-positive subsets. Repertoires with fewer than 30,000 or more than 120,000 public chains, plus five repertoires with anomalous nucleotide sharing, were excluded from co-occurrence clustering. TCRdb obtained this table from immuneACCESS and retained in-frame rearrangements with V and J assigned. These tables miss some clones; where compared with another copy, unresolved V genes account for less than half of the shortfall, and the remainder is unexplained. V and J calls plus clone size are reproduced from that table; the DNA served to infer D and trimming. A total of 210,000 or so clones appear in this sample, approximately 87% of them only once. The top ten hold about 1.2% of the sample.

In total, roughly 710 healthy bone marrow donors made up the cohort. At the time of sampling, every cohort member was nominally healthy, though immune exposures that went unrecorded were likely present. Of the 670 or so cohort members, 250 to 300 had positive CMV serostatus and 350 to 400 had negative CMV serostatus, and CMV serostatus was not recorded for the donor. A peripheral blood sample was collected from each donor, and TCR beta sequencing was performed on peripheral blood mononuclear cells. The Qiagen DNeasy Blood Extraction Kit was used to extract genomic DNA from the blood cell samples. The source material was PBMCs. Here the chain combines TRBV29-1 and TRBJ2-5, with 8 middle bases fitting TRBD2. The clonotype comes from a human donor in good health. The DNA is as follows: TGCAGCGTTTACAGCGGGGGTGAGACCCAGTACTTC. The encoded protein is CSVYSGGETQYF.